This TCR beta chain was obtained from a study of cytotoxic CD8 clonotypes in ibrutinib-treated CLL. The study's findings and limits: Age-matched healthy donor levels were exceeded by baseline clonality, which tracked circulating CD8+ T-cell counts. Public clonotypes, found uncommonly, either contracted or stayed stable on treatment.

Worth noting for this clone: Its matching antigen is unknown.

With cryopreserved PBMCs as the source, 1.5 to 2 micrograms of genomic DNA went to TCR beta libraries. The table came from immunoSEQ multiplex PCR; TCRdb's copy has only in-frame clones and leaves some out. The top ten hold about 14% of the sample, which has some 28,000 clones, roughly 60% seen once. Germline lookup yields CDR1 KGHSH and CDR2 LQKENI. V lost 5 bases, J lost 5 bases, and 8 bases stayed unmatched. The CDR3 runs 14 residues. The chain recombines TRBV18 with TRBJ1-1, with TRBD1 matching over 7 bases. The TCR sequence derives from a human donor with chronic lymphocytic leukemia. The source material was PBMCs, sampled before ibrutinib treatment. In DNA form, the CDR3 reads TGTGCCAGCTCAATTAGACAGGGAGGGACTGAAGCTTTCTTT. It encodes CASSIRQGGTEAFF. Supplemented by reference TRBV18 and TRBJ1-1, the full variable domain reads NAGVMQNPRHLVRRRGQEARLRCSPMKGHSHVYWYRQLPEEGLKFMVYLQKENIIDESGMPKERFSAEFPKEGPSILRIQQVVRGDSAAYFCASSIRQGGTEAFFGQGTRLTVV.